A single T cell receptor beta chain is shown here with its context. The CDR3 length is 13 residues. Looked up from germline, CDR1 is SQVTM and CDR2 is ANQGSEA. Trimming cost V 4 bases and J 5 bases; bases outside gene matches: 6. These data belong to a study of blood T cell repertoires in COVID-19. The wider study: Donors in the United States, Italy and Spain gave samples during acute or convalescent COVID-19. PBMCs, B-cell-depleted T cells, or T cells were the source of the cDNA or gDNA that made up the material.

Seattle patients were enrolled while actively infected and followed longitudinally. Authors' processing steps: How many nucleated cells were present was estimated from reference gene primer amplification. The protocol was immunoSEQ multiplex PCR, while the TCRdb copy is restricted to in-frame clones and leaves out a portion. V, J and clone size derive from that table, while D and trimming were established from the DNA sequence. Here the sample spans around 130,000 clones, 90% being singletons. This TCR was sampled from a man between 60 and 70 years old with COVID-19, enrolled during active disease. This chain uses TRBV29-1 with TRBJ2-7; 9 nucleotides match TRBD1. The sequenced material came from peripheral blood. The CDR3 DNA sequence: TGCAGCGTTGCCCGGGACAGGGACGACGAGCAGTACTTC. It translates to CSVARDRDDEQYF.